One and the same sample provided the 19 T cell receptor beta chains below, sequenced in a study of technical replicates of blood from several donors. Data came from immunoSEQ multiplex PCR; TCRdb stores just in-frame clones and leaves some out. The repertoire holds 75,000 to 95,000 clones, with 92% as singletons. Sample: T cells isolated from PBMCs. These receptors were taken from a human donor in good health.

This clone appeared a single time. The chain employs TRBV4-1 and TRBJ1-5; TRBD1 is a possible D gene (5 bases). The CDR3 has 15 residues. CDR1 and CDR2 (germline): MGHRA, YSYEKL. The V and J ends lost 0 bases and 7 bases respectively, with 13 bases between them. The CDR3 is CASSQEWRGGQPQHF. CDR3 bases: TGCGCCAGCAGCCAAGAGTGGAGGGGCGGACAGCCCCAGCATTTT.

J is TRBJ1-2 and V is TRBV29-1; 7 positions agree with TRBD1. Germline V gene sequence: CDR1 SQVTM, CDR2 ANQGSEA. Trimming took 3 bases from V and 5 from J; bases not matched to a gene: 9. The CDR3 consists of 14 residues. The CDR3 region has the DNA TGCAGCGTTGACCCCGGGACAGAATCTTATGGCTACACCTTC. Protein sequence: CSVDPGTESYGYTF.

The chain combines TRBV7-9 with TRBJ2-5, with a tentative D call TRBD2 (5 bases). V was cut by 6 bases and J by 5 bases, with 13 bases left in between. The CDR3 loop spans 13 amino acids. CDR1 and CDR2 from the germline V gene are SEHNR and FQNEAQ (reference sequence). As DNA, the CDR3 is TGTGCCAGCAGGAGGGTCGGTTTGGAGACCCAGTACTTC. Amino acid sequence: CASRRVGLETQYF.

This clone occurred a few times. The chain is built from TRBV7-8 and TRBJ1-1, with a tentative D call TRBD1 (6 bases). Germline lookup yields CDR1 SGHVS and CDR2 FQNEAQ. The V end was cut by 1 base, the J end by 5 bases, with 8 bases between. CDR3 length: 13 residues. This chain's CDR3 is CASSLEGGTEAFF. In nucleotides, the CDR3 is TGTGCCAGCAGCTTAGAGGGGGGGACTGAAGCTTTCTTT.

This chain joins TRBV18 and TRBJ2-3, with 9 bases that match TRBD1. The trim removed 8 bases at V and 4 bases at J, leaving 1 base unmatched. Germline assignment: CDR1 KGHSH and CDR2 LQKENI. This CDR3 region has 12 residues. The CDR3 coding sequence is TGTGCCAGCGGGGACAGGGCAGATACGCAGTATTTT. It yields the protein CASGDRADTQYF.

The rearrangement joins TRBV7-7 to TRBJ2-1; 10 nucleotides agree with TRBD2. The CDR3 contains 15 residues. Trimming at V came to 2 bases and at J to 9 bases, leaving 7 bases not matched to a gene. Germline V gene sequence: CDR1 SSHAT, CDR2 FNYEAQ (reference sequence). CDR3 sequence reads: CASSLSLAGEGEQFF. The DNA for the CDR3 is TGTGCCAGCAGCTTAAGTCTAGCGGGAGAGGGTGAGCAGTTCTTC.

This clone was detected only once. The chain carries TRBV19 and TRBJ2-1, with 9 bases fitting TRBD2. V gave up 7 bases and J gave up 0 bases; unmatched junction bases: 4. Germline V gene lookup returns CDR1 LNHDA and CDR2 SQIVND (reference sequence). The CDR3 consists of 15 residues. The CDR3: CASTFSGSSYNEQFF. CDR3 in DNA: TGTGCCAGTACCTTTAGCGGGAGCTCCTACAATGAGCAGTTCTTC.

The CDR3 spells CASSYGTVYQPQHF. The CDR3 DNA is TGTGCCAGCAGTTACGGGACAGTCTATCAGCCCCAGCATTTT. This chain links TRBV6-6 with TRBJ1-5; 7 bases agree with TRBD1. Germline CDR1 reads MNHNY; CDR2 reads SVGAGI (reference sequence). The CDR3 is 14 residues long. Unmatched junction bases numbered 3, after V lost 2 bases and J lost 5 bases.

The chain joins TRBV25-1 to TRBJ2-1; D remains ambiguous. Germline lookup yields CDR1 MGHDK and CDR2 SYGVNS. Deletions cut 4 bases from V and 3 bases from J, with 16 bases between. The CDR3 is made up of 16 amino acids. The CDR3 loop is CASSGFPVSVYNEQFF. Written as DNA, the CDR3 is TGTGCCAGCAGTGGATTTCCAGTATCTGTCTACAATGAGCAGTTCTTC. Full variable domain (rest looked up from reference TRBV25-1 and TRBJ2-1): EADIYQTPRYLVIGTGKKITLECSQTMGHDKMYWYQQDPGMELHLIHYSYGVNSTEKGDLSSESTVSRIRTEHFPLTLESARPSHTSQYLCASSGFPVSVYNEQFFGPGTRLTVL.

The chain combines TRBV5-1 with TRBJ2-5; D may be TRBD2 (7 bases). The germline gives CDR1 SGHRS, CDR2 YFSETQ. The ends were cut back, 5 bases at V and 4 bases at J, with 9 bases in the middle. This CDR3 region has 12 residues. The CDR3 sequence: CASSRGGETQYF. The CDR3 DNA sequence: TGCGCCAGCAGTAGGGGGGGAGAGACCCAGTACTTC.

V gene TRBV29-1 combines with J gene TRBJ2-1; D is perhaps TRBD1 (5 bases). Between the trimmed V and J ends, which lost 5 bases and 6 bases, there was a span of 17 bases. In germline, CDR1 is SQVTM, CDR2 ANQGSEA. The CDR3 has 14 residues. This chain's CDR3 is CSVPRALGPNEQFF. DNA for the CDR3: TGCAGCGTTCCCAGGGCTCTCGGCCCCAATGAGCAGTTCTTC.

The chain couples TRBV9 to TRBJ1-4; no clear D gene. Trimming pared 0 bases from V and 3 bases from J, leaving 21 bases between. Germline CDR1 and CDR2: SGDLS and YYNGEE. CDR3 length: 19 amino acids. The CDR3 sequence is CASSVGREGRPGPNEKLFF. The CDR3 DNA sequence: TGTGCCAGCAGCGTAGGGAGGGAAGGACGCCCTGGACCTAATGAAAAACTGTTTTTT.

CDR3 nucleotides: TGTGCCAGCAGCGCTAGCTCTAACTATGGCTACACCTTC. Translation: CASSASSNYGYTF. This chain links TRBV7-9 with TRBJ1-2, with D hard to call. CDR1 and CDR2 (germline): SEHNR, FQNEAQ (reference sequence). This CDR3 has 13 amino acids. Trimming cost V 5 bases and J 0 bases, with 7 bases left between them. Filled out from reference TRBV7-9 and TRBJ1-2, the complete variable domain reads DTGVSQNPRHKITKRGQNVTFRCDPISEHNRLYWYRQTLGQGPEFLTYFQNEAQLEKSRLLSDRFSAERPKGSFSTLEIQRTEQGDSAMYLCASSASSNYGYTFGSGTRLTVV.

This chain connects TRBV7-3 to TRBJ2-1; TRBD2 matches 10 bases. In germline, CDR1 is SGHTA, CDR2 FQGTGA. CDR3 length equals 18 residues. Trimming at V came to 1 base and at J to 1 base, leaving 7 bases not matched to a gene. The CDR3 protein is CASSLSLASGGSYNEQFF. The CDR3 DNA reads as TGTGCCAGCAGCTTAAGTTTGGCTAGCGGGGGTTCCTACAATGAGCAGTTCTTC.

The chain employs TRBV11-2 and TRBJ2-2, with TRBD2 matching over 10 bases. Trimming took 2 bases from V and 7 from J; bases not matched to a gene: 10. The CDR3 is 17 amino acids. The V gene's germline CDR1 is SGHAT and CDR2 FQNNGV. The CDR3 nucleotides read TGTGCCAGCAGCTTATATAGCGGGAGGCCATGGGGCGGGGAGCTGTTTTTT. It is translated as CASSLYSGRPWGGELFF. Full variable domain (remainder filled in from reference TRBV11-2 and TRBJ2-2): EAGVAQSPRYKIIEKRQSVAFWCNPISGHATLYWYQQILGQGPKLLIQFQNNGVVDDSQLPKDRFSAERLKGVDSTLKIQPAKLEDSAVYLCASSLYSGRPWGGELFFGEGSRLTVL.

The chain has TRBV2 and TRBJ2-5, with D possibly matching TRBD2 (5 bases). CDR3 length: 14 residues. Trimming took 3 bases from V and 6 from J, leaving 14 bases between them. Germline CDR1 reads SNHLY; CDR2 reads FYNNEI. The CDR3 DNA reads TGTGCCAGCAGTGATGGACTTCTCGGGCAGACCCAGTACTTC. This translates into CASSDGLLGQTQYF.

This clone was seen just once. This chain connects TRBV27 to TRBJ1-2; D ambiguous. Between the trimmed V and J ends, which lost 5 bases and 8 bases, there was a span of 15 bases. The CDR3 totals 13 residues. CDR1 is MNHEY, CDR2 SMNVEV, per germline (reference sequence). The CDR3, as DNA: TGTGCCAGCAGTCCCAGGTCGGGGAACGGCTACACCTTC. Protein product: CASSPRSGNGYTF.

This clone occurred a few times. The CDR3 sequence is CASSDTGGSKAFF. The DNA for the CDR3 is TGTGCCAGCAGTGATACGGGAGGAAGTAAAGCTTTCTTT. J is TRBJ1-1 and V is TRBV2; no reliable D call. This CDR3 is built from 13 residues. Germline loops: CDR1 SNHLY, CDR2 FYNNEI. V lost 3 bases, J lost 9 bases, and 14 bases lay in between.

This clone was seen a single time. The CDR3 spells CASSHVRGNLNEQFF. The CDR3 nucleotides are TGTGCCAGCAGCCACGTCAGGGGAAACCTAAATGAGCAGTTCTTC. This chain joins TRBV11-1 and TRBJ2-1, with D perhaps TRBD1 (6 bases). The CDR3 has 15 amino acids. CDR1 SGHAT and CDR2 FQDESV come from the germline V gene (reference sequence). Trimming shortened V by 5 bases and J by 7 bases, and 18 bases separated the two germline ends.